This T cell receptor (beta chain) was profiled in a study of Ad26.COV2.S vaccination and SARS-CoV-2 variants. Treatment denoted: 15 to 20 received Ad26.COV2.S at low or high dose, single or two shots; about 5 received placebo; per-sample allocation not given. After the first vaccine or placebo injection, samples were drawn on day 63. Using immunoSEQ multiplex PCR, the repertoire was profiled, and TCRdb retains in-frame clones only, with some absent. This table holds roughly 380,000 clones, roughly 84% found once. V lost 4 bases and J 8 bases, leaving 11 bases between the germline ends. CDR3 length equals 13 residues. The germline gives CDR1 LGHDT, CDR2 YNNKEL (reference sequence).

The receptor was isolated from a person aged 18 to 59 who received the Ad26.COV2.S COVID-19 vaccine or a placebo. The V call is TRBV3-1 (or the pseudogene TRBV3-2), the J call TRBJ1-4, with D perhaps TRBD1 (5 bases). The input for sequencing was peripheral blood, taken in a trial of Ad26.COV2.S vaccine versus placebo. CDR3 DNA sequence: TGTGCCAGCAGCCTTATAAACAGGGAAAAACTGTTTTTT. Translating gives CASSLINREKLFF.